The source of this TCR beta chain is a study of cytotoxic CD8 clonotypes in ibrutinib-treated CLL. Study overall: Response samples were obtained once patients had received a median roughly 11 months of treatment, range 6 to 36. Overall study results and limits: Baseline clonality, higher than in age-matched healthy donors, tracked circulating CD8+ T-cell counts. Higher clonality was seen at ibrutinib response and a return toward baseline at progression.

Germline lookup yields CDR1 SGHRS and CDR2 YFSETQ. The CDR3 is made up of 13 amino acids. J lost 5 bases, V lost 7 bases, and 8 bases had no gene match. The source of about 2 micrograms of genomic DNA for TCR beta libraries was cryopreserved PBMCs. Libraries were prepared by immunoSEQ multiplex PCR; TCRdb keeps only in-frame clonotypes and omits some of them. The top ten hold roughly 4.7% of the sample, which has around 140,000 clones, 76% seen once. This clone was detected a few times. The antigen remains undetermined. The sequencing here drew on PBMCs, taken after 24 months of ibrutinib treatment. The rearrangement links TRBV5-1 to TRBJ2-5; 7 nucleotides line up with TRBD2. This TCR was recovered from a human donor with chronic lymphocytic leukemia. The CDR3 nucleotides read TGCGCCAGCGGGGACTACCTCCAGGAGACCCAGTACTTC. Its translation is CASGDYLQETQYF.